Each of the 21 T cell receptor beta chains below was sequenced from the same sample in a study of OX40 agonist ivuxolimab in advanced cancers. Produced via immunoSEQ multiplex PCR; TCRdb's table is partial and in-frame only. Among over 45,000 clones listed, approximately 90% were seen once. Sequencing was performed on CD4+ or CD8+ T cells sorted from blood, taken in a trial of the OX40 agonist ivuxolimab. The receptors derive from an adult with an advanced solid tumor such as melanoma, head and neck, liver or kidney cancer.

In this sample, this clone turned up once. V and J are TRBV6-5 and TRBJ2-1; 7 bases are a match to TRBD1. V trimming: 6 bases; J trimming: 7 bases; junction bases outside the gene matches: 6. The CDR3 covers 13 residues. Germline V lookup: CDR1 MNHEY, CDR2 SVGAGI. CDR3 nucleotide sequence: TGTGCCAGCAGAGCAGGGGGTAGGAATGAGCAGTTCTTC. Its protein product is CASRAGGRNEQFF.

CDR3 in amino acids: CASSPLAGGYNEQFF. DNA of the CDR3: TGCGCCAGCAGTCCTCTAGCGGGGGGTTACAATGAGCAGTTCTTC. V usage is TRBV5-1 and J usage is TRBJ2-1; 11 bases agree with TRBD2. CDR3 length: 15 amino acids. Per the germline V gene, CDR1 is SGHRS and CDR2 is YFSETQ. After removal of 5 bases from V and 4 bases from J, the junction contained 5 bases not matched to a gene.

This clone was seen only a few times. This chain uses TRBV2 with TRBJ2-2; D unclear. V was shortened by 8 bases and J by 0 bases, with 10 bases between the two germline ends. This CDR3 comprises 14 residues. Germline loops: CDR1 SNHLY, CDR2 FYNNEI. CDR3 residues: CASVVSPNTGELFF. The CDR3 DNA reads as TGTGCCAGCGTGGTAAGCCCGAACACCGGGGAGCTGTTTTTT. Full variable domain (missing parts from reference TRBV2 and TRBJ2-2): EPEVTQTPSHQVTQMGQEVILRCVPISNHLYFYWYRQILGQKVEFLVSFYNNEISEKSEIFDDQFSVERPDGSNFTLKIRSTKLEDSAMYFCASVVSPNTGELFFGEGSRLTVL.

The chain links TRBV12-5 to TRBJ2-5; D not resolved. Germline CDR1 LGHNT, CDR2 FRNRAP. The CDR3 runs to 11 residues. The V and J ends lost 6 bases and 1 base respectively, with 3 bases between them. The DNA for the CDR3 is TGTGCTAGTGGCTCCCAAGAGACCCAGTACTTC. Its protein is CASGSQETQYF. The whole variable domain, filled in from reference TRBV12-5 and TRBJ2-5, reads DARVTQTPRHKVTEMGQEVTMRCQPILGHNTVFWYRQTMMQGLELLAYFRNRAPLDDSGMPKDRFSAEMPDATLATLKIQPSEPRDSAVYFCASGSQETQYFGPGTRLLVL.

The chain combines TRBV21-1 with TRBJ2-2; TRBD2 is the table's D call, not checked against the DNA. TRBV21-1 has pseudogene status. The CDR3 is made up of 17 amino acids. CDR3 bases: TGTGCCAGCAGCAAAAAAATCCCGGGGAGTTCAACCGGGGAGCTGTTTTTT. Translation gives CASSKKIPGSSTGELFF.

This chain joins TRBV14 and TRBJ2-3; the match to TRBD2 covers 12 bases. The CDR3 loop spans 16 amino acids. CDR1 and CDR2 from the germline V gene are SGHDN and FVKESK. J lost 5 bases, V lost 4 bases, and 7 bases had no gene match. CDR3 bases: TGTGCCAGCAGCCGCCGACTAGCGGGGGTTGGAGATACGCAGTATTTT. Translation: CASSRRLAGVGDTQYF.

The chain has TRBV29-1 and TRBJ2-1; D unresolved. The germline V gene has CDR1 SQVTM and CDR2 ANQGSEA. The CDR3 contains 16 residues. The V gene lost 2 bases and the J gene lost 2 bases, with 16 bases spanning the gap. CDR3 in amino acids: CSVELNRKITYNEQFF. CDR3 in DNA: TGCAGCGTTGAATTGAACAGAAAAATAACCTACAATGAGCAGTTCTTC.

The chain employs TRBV6-1 and TRBJ2-7, with D possibly being TRBD1 or TRBD2 (5 bases each). Per germline, CDR1 MNHNS and CDR2 SASEGT. The CDR3 consists of 13 residues. Trimming left V 7 bases short and J 1 base short, with 11 bases between. Here the CDR3 DNA reads TGTGCCAGCAAAAGGGACGGGTCCTACGAGCAGTACTTC. It codes for CASKRDGSYEQYF.

This clone was detected once. The chain combines TRBV19 with TRBJ2-3, with a possible D match to TRBD1 (6 bases). The CDR3 spans 14 residues. The V and J ends lost 4 bases and 1 base respectively, with 9 bases between them. The V gene's germline CDR1 is LNHDA and CDR2 SQIVND (reference sequence). The CDR3 is CASSTSGGTDTQYF. In nucleotides, the CDR3 is TGTGCCAGTAGTACCTCAGGGGGCACAGATACGCAGTATTTT.

This chain joins TRBV6-6 and TRBJ1-5; D is perhaps TRBD1 (6 bases). V was clipped by 6 bases and J by 2 bases, with 11 bases between them. Germline CDR1 and CDR2: MNHNY and SVGAGI (reference sequence). This CDR3 comprises 14 residues. The CDR3 DNA is TGTGCCAGCAGAGGGGGGGTCGGCAATCAGCCCCAGCATTTT. Translation gives CASRGGVGNQPQHF.

The chain combines TRBV6-5 with TRBJ1-5; no reliable D call. CDR1 MNHEY and CDR2 SVGAGI come from the germline V gene. V lost 0 bases and J lost 2, with 8 bases in between. CDR3 length: 15 residues. CDR3 DNA sequence: TGTGCCAGCAGTTACTCGCGGCAGGGCAATCAGCCCCAGCATTTT. Its translation: CASSYSRQGNQPQHF.

J is TRBJ2-6 and V is TRBV21-1; TRBD1 reflects the table's D call only, with no check against the DNA. TRBV21-1 is described as a pseudogene. This CDR3 spans 17 amino acids. CDR3 sequence: CASSRRHGNSGANVLTF. CDR3 nucleotide sequence: TGTGCCAGCAGCAGACGACACGGAAACTCTGGGGCCAACGTCCTGACTTTC.

The chain is built from TRBV29-1 and TRBJ2-3; D perhaps matches TRBD2 (5 bases). This CDR3 comprises 15 residues. Deletions cut 4 bases from V and 2 bases from J, with 16 bases between. CDR1 SQVTM and CDR2 ANQGSEA come from the germline V gene. The chain's CDR3 is CSVVRGLRVTDTQYF. The CDR3, as DNA: TGCAGCGTTGTAAGAGGTTTGAGGGTCACAGATACGCAGTATTTT.

The CDR3 sequence is CATSREPGQEETQYF. The CDR3 nucleotides are TGTGCCACCAGCAGAGAGCCGGGACAGGAAGAGACCCAGTACTTC. The chain joins TRBV15 to TRBJ2-5; 8 bases align to TRBD1. The CDR3 is 15 residues long. Germline loops: CDR1 LNHNV, CDR2 YYDKDF (reference sequence). V dropped 0 bases and J dropped 3; count of bases not matched to a gene: 3. The full variable domain, in which reference TRBV15 and TRBJ2-5 provide the parts outside the CDR3, is DAMVIQNPRYQVTQFGKPVTLSCSQTLNHNVMYWYQQKSSQAPKLLFHYYDKDFNNEADTPDNFQSRRPNTSFCFLDIRSPGLGDTAMYLCATSREPGQEETQYFGPGTRLLVL.

This clone has only one observation. The chain has TRBV6-6 and TRBJ1-2, with 10 bases identical to TRBD1. The trim removed 3 bases at V and 8 bases at J, leaving 9 bases unmatched. The CDR3 covers 15 residues. Per germline, CDR1 MNHNY and CDR2 SVGAGI (reference sequence). In DNA, the CDR3 is TGTGCCAGCAGTTATTCTGACAGGGGGCTAAGAGGCTACACCTTC. Translated: CASSYSDRGLRGYTF.

The chain carries TRBV30 and TRBJ2-1; 7 bases are a match to TRBD2. The CDR3 spans 15 residues. Germline CDR1 reads GTSNPN; CDR2 reads SVGIG (reference sequence). V was clipped by 2 bases and J by 6 bases; unmatched bases: 10. The DNA of the CDR3 is TGTGCCTGGAGTCCCAAGAGCGGGAACAGCAATGAGCAGTTCTTC. Residues: CAWSPKSGNSNEQFF.

Of note for this clone: The germline gene is not matched at one end of the junction; a read error may be the cause. V gene TRBV27 combines with J gene TRBJ2-3; 10 bases are shared with TRBD2. Germline CDR1 MNHEY, CDR2 SMNVEV (reference sequence). CDR3 length equals 15 residues. The CDR3 DNA follows: TGTGCCAGCAGTCCGTCTAGCGGGAGCAGAGATACGCAGTATTTT. Its protein is CASSPSSGSRDTQYF.

The chain joins TRBV30 to TRBJ1-2, with D unresolved. V lost 0 bases, J lost 0 bases, and 5 bases lay in between. The germline V gene encodes CDR1 GTSNPN and CDR2 SVGIG (reference sequence). The CDR3 runs 13 residues. CDR3 amino acids: CAWSVRANYGYTF. CDR3 DNA sequence: TGTGCCTGGAGTGTAAGAGCTAACTATGGCTACACCTTC.

The genes are TRBV29-1 and TRBJ1-1, with TRBD1 identical over 7 bases. The CDR3 has 13 residues. The germline CDR1 and CDR2 sequences are SQVTM and ANQGSEA. Losses at the gene ends were 6 bases for V and 3 bases for J; bases not matched to a gene: 7. CDR3 DNA: TGCAGCGTCGGGGGACAGATTCACACTGAAGCTTTCTTT. Residues: CSVGGQIHTEAFF.

The CDR3 nucleotides read TGTGCCAGCAAGCGGGAGGCGGGGGCCTCGACCGGGGAGCTGTTTTTT. Amino acids: CASKREAGASTGELFF. This chain connects TRBV6-4 to TRBJ2-2, with 9 bases that match TRBD2. Germline V gene sequence: CDR1 MRHNA, CDR2 SNTAGT. The trim removed 7 bases at V and 5 bases at J, leaving 11 bases unmatched. The CDR3 is made up of 16 amino acids.

Of note for this clone: The same CDR3 arises from other DNA sequences in this sample as well. The V gene is TRBV6-5, the J gene TRBJ1-2; tentative D call: TRBD1 (6 bases). The germline CDR1 and CDR2 sequences are MNHEY and SVGAGI. The CDR3 runs 16 residues. V lost 2 bases to trimming and J lost 4 bases, with 17 bases between them. CDR3 coding DNA: TGTGCCAGCAGTTACAGCCAGACAGGAGTCTTCTATGGCTACACCTTC. Translated, it gives CASSYSQTGVFYGYTF.